This T cell receptor beta chain comes out of a study of CD8 T cells in Susac syndrome. CD8+ and CD4+ T cells circulating in blood were sequenced for TCR beta. The multiple sclerosis controls were treatment-naive patients with relapsing-remitting disease that was stable or active. In contrast to the negatively isolated CD8+ and CD4+ T cells, TEMRA cells were FACS-enriched. J gave up 3 bases and V 0 bases, and 13 bases lay outside the gene matches. CDR3 length equals 18 residues. Random-hexamer reverse transcription was applied to about 0.45 to 1 ug RNA. An immunoSEQ multiplex PCR amplified TCR beta CDR3 over 54 Vbeta and 13 Jbeta. TCRdb independently ran MiXCR on the immunoSEQ multiplex PCR reads; one entry per CDR3 protein. The repertoire holds about 400,000 distinct CDR3 sequences, more than 70% seen once, with roughly 0.11% in the top ten.

This TCR derives from a human donor with multiple sclerosis. The V and J genes are TRBV23-1 and TRBJ2-7; the match to TRBD1 covers 8 bases. TRBV23-1 counts as an open reading frame of uncertain function. Sequences were obtained from CD8+ T cells from PBMCs. The CDR3 spells CASSQSGGQDEASYEQYF. CDR3 bases: TGCGCCAGCAGTCAATCGGGGGGACAGGACGAGGCGAGCTACGAGCAGTACTTC.